The 25 T cell receptor beta chains below were found in one sample sequenced in a study of blood T cells in healthy people across ages. Through a sample-barcoded 5' primer and a J-beta primer mix, a second PCR was run for roughly 6 to 12 cycles. TCRdb used MiXCR to reprocess the 5' RACE reads, holding one entry per CDR3 protein. Here the sample spans hundreds of thousands of distinct CDR3 sequences, roughly 21% being singletons. The sample taken for sequencing was blood. The source is a man aged 65-85 years in good health.

This clonotype was detected a few times. CDR3 bases: TGTGCCAGCAGCTTAGCCCGCTCTGGAAACACCATATATTTT. Protein product: CASSLARSGNTIYF. The chain has TRBV11-2 and TRBJ1-3; D uncertain. Germline V CDR1 and CDR2: SGHAT, FQNNGV. The CDR3 runs to 14 residues. V was trimmed by 1 base and J by 0 bases, leaving 4 bases between them.

The J gene is TRBJ2-3, the V gene TRBV4-3; unclear D gene. Germline lookup yields CDR1 LGHNA and CDR2 YSLEER. CDR3 length: 13 amino acids. The germline V and J ends were trimmed by 0 bases and 2 bases, with 3 bases remaining between them. The DNA of the CDR3 is TGCGCCAGCAGCCAAGAGATCACAGATACGCAGTATTTT. Translated, it gives CASSQEITDTQYF.

The chain joins TRBV6-2 or TRBV6-3 to TRBJ2-6, with D unresolved. Deletions cut 7 bases from V and 0 bases from J, with 19 bases between. The CDR3 has 18 residues. Germline V lookup: CDR1 MNHEY, CDR2 SVGEGT. The CDR3 bases are TGTGCCAGCACTGTAACGACTTCATTAATCTCTGGGGCCAACGTCCTGACTTTC. This codes for CASTVTTSLISGANVLTF.

This clonotype was recorded at least ten times. This chain uses TRBV14 with TRBJ2-3, with D unclear. The CDR3 totals 15 residues. Germline assignment: CDR1 SGHDN and CDR2 FVKESK. Trimming took off 0 bases at V and 2 bases at J, with 9 bases between the two ends. CDR3 loop: CASSQDGDNTDTQYF. The CDR3 DNA reads as TGTGCCAGCAGCCAAGATGGGGATAACACAGATACGCAGTATTTT.

This clonotype has more than one count but fewer than ten. This sequence joins TRBV6-5 and TRBJ1-1, with 11 bases that match TRBD1. Trimming at V came to 4 bases and at J to 4 bases, leaving 2 bases not matched to a gene. Germline values: CDR1 MNHEY, CDR2 SVGAGI. This CDR3 spans 14 amino acids. The CDR3 DNA sequence: TGTGCCAGCAGTTCTGGGACAGGGGGCACTGAAGCTTTCTTT. This sequence encodes CASSSGTGGTEAFF.

In this sample, this clonotype turned up a few times. The chain uses TRBV12-3 or TRBV12-4 and TRBJ2-7; D might be TRBD2 (5 bases). Trimming took off 3 bases at V and 3 bases at J, with 9 bases between the two ends. The CDR3 totals 13 residues. The CDR3 loop reads CASSFSRDYEQYF. CDR3 coding DNA: TGTGCCAGCAGTTTTTCACGGGACTACGAGCAGTACTTC.

V and J are TRBV30 and TRBJ2-1; possible D gene TRBD1, 5 bases. V lost 3 bases to trimming and J lost 2 bases, with 8 bases between them. From germline, CDR1 is GTSNPN and CDR2 SVGIG (reference sequence). The CDR3 contains 13 residues. The CDR3 nucleotides read TGTGCCTGGAGCCCAGGGACCTACAATGAGCAGTTCTTC. This encodes CAWSPGTYNEQFF.

This clonotype was detected a few times. The rearrangement joins TRBV29-1 to TRBJ1-5, with D unclear. Germline V lookup: CDR1 SQVTM, CDR2 ANQGSEA. Trimming removed 5 bases from V and 6 bases from J, with 11 bases in between. The CDR3 is made up of 12 amino acids. Here the CDR3 DNA reads TGCAGCGTTCAGATAGGGAGTCAGCCCCAGCATTTT. Residues: CSVQIGSQPQHF.

This clonotype was seen a few times. V gene TRBV28 combines with J gene TRBJ2-2; the D call may be TRBD1 or TRBD2 (6 bases each). The CDR3 extends over 14 amino acids. Germline CDR1 and CDR2: MDHEN and SYDVKM. The V and J ends lost 6 bases and 8 bases respectively, with 16 bases between them. CDR3 protein: CASSLRGAGGELFF. For the CDR3, the DNA is TGTGCCAGCAGCCTGAGGGGGGCTGGGGGGGAGCTGTTTTTT.

This clonotype has a handful of counts. The gene calls are TRBV7-6 and TRBJ2-5, with a possible D match to TRBD2 (6 bases). The J call may be mistaken, given a closer DNA end match to TRBJ2-7. Germline lookup yields CDR1 SGHVS and CDR2 FNYEAQ. CDR3 length: 13 residues. CDR3 DNA sequence: TGTGCCAGCAGCTTCGGGGGAGACAACGAGCAGTACTTC. Encoded protein: CASSFGGDNEQYF.

On this clonotype itself: At one of its ends the junction is not consistent with the germline gene, which may arise from a read error. The chain couples TRBV12-3 or TRBV12-4 to TRBJ1-2; 7 positions agree with TRBD1. The CDR3 has 13 amino acids. The CDR3 is CAGSLRGPYGYTF. DNA for the CDR3: TGTGCCGGCAGTTTGAGGGGGCCCTATGGCTACACCTTC.

This clonotype was seen a few times. The V gene is TRBV9, the J gene TRBJ1-4; no reliable D call. CDR3 length: 13 residues. V was shortened by 5 bases and J by 4 bases, with 9 bases between the two germline ends. Germline V gene data show CDR1 as SGDLS and CDR2 as YYNGEE. The CDR3, as DNA: TGTGCCAGCAGTCGAAGAAATAATGAAAAACTGTTTTTT. Its protein product is CASSRRNNEKLFF.

This clonotype was seen ten or more times. The genes are TRBV4-3 and TRBJ2-1; D may be TRBD1 (6 bases). CDR1 is LGHNA and CDR2 is YSLEER in the germline V gene. Deletions cut 1 base from V and 3 bases from J, with 10 bases between. The CDR3 length is 15 residues. The CDR3 coding sequence is TGCGCCAGCAGCCAAGTTGGACAGATCTACAATGAGCAGTTCTTC. This encodes CASSQVGQIYNEQFF.

J is TRBJ2-1 and V is TRBV5-6; the D gene is possibly TRBD2 (6 bases). The CDR3 consists of 15 residues. Trimming pared 4 bases from V and 0 bases from J, leaving 11 bases between. Germline values: CDR1 SGHDT, CDR2 YYEEEE. DNA of the CDR3: TGTGCCAGCAGCGGGGACTCCCACTCCTACAATGAGCAGTTCTTC. It codes for CASSGDSHSYNEQFF.

In this sample, this clonotype turned up a few times. CDR3 region: CASSEQGYQETQYF. The DNA of the CDR3 is TGTGCCAGCAGTGAACAGGGGTATCAAGAGACCCAGTACTTC. The gene calls are TRBV6-1 and TRBJ2-5; a weak D match, TRBD1 (6 bases). Trimming removed 2 bases from V and 2 bases from J, with 9 bases in between. CDR1 MNHNS and CDR2 SASEGT come from the germline V gene. This CDR3 comprises 14 residues.

The V call is TRBV12-5, the J call TRBJ2-1; D is ambiguous. CDR1 is LGHNT, CDR2 FRNRAP, per germline. V dropped 4 bases and J dropped 1 base, with 14 bases sitting between them. This CDR3 comprises 16 residues. The chain's CDR3 is CASGSTIGASYNEQFF. The DNA of the CDR3 is TGTGCTAGTGGTTCCACTATCGGAGCTTCCTACAATGAGCAGTTCTTC.

This clonotype was seen repeatedly, ten times or more. The chain has TRBV5-6 and TRBJ2-1; TRBD2 agrees at 14 bases. The CDR3 runs 17 residues. V was pared by 4 bases and J by 4 bases, with 7 bases of the junction left unmatched. Germline CDR1 reads SGHDT; CDR2 reads YYEEEE. CDR3 sequence: CASSIRLAGGQYNEQFF. CDR3 nucleotide sequence: TGTGCCAGCAGCATTCGACTAGCGGGAGGGCAATACAATGAGCAGTTCTTC.

This rearrangement joins TRBV3-1 to TRBJ2-7; D is possibly TRBD2 (5 bases). From germline, CDR1 is LGHDT and CDR2 YNNKEL (reference sequence). V lost 4 bases and J 7 bases, leaving 14 bases between the germline ends. The CDR3 runs to 13 residues. CDR3 DNA: TGTGCCAGCAGCCTATCCGGGATTGGGGAGCAGTACTTC. It codes for CASSLSGIGEQYF.

This chain joins TRBV28 and TRBJ1-1; TRBD1 is a possible D gene (6 bases). Germline values: CDR1 MDHEN, CDR2 SYDVKM. Between the trimmed V and J ends, which lost 5 bases and 5 bases, there was a span of 18 bases. The CDR3 is 15 amino acids. CDR3 residues: CASSDPRTGKTEAFF. The CDR3 DNA follows: TGTGCCAGCAGTGACCCTCGTACAGGGAAAACTGAAGCTTTCTTT. The variable domain in full, completed from reference TRBV28 and TRBJ1-1, reads DVKVTQSSRYLVKRTGEKVFLECVQDMDHENMFWYRQDPGLGLRLIYFSYDVKMKEKGDIPEGYSVSREKKERFSLILESASTNQTSMYLCASSDPRTGKTEAFFGQGTRLTVV.

This chain links TRBV7-2 with TRBJ2-6; no reliable D call. Trimming removed 7 bases from V and 0 bases from J, with 7 bases in between. The CDR3 loop spans 14 amino acids. The germline V gene encodes CDR1 SGHTA and CDR2 FQGNSA. CDR3 region: CASKGFSGANVLTF. In DNA, the CDR3 is TGTGCCAGCAAGGGCTTCTCTGGGGCCAACGTCCTGACTTTC.

This clonotype came up a few times. This chain joins TRBV28 and TRBJ1-2, with 7 bases fitting TRBD1. V was pared by 5 bases and J by 3 bases, with 12 bases of the junction left unmatched. Germline V gene data show CDR1 as MDHEN and CDR2 as SYDVKM. CDR3 length: 16 amino acids. CDR3 bases: TGTGCCAGCAGTCCATCAACAGGGGCAAGAGACTATGGCTACACCTTC. This translates into CASSPSTGARDYGYTF.

This clonotype was seen only a few times. The chain is built from TRBV7-9 and TRBJ2-1; D gene ambiguous. The CDR3 loop spans 16 amino acids. V dropped 5 bases and J dropped 7 bases, with 21 bases sitting between them. Germline V gene sequence: CDR1 SEHNR, CDR2 FQNEAQ (reference sequence). The DNA for the CDR3 is TGTGCCAGCAGCCCCCCCGGGCTCCGAGTGGTTAATGAGCAGTTCTTC. Amino acids: CASSPPGLRVVNEQFF.

This clonotype was observed a few times. CDR3 nucleotides: TGTGCCAGCAGCCATAATTTCGCCGGGTCCTACGAGCAGTACTTC. Its protein is CASSHNFAGSYEQYF. The chain has TRBV3-1 and TRBJ2-7; D is undetermined. Per the germline V gene, CDR1 is LGHDT and CDR2 is YNNKEL (reference sequence). CDR3 size: 15 residues. Trimming took off 3 bases at V and 1 base at J, with 13 bases between the two ends.

The chain couples TRBV6-6 to TRBJ2-5, with TRBD2 identical over 12 bases. The CDR3 has 15 residues. Trimming took 5 bases from V and 5 from J; bases not matched to a gene: 6. CDR1 MNHNY and CDR2 SVGAGI come from the germline V gene (reference sequence). The CDR3 coding sequence is TGTGCCAGCAGTATTAGGACTAGCGGGACTGAGACCCAGTACTTC. Its protein is CASSIRTSGTETQYF.

This clonotype has just a few counts. The chain couples TRBV5-1 to TRBJ2-2; 12 bases are a match to TRBD2. The V gene's germline CDR1 is SGHRS and CDR2 YFSETQ. The CDR3 sequence is 16 residues long. Trimming cost V 4 bases and J 1 base; bases outside gene matches: 2. Here the CDR3 reads CASSTGLAGNTGELFF. The DNA for the CDR3 is TGCGCCAGCAGCACGGGACTAGCGGGGAACACCGGGGAGCTGTTTTTT.